The present T cell receptor beta chain was sequenced within a study of cytomegalovirus exposure and HLA in healthy donors. Study overall: The same platform was used for the 100 to 150 validation repertoires and the roughly 670 first-cohort repertoires, a later analysis reported. Study-level points and caveats: CMV antigen specificity of a few CMV-associated chains was confirmed in vitro.

The V and J ends lost 1 base and 11 bases respectively, with 11 bases between them. Per the germline V gene, CDR1 is MNHNS and CDR2 is SASEGT. CDR3 size: 13 residues. Notes on this clone: The antigen remains undetermined.

Generated by immunoSEQ multiplex PCR, the TCRdb table keeps only in-frame clones and is missing some. The sample comprises about 110,000 clones, about 85% of which are singletons, and 4% rests with the top ten. This sequence joins TRBV6-1 and TRBJ1-4; D is undetermined. This clonotype originated in a woman younger than 35 in good health and CMV-seropositive. Source material: PBMCs. The CDR3 is CASSEVRREKLFF. CDR3 nucleotide sequence: TGTGCCAGCAGTGAAGTTAGAAGGGAGAAACTGTTTTTT.